One T cell receptor (beta chain) is described in this entry. The participants were between roughly 18 and 100 years old and came from some 23 US areas. Membership in each cohort depended on participant-reported clinical history. The study recruited exposed participants who had met a COVID-19 case within 2 weeks before entry. This sample was taken from a study of blood T cell repertoires in COVID-19. Study summary: Whether acute or convalescent, the COVID-19 samples came from the United States, Italy and Spain.

This CDR3 is built from 15 residues. CDR1 KGHSH and CDR2 LQKENI come from the germline V gene. V lost 0 bases and J 7 bases, leaving 13 bases between the germline ends. Some clones are missing from TCRdb's copy, which holds only in-frame ones; the method was immunoSEQ multiplex PCR. The table includes a few hundred thousand clones, around nine tenths detected once. The gene calls are TRBV18 and TRBJ1-5; D not resolved. Sequenced material: PBMCs or T cells enriched from blood (not recorded which). The receptor's source is a woman in her forties or fifties who had been exposed to COVID-19. CDR3 nucleotides: TGTGCCAGCTCACCACCGGGAGTGGTAGGACAGCCCCAGCATTTT. It codes for CASSPPGVVGQPQHF.